This TCR beta chain comes out of a study of shared clonotypes between healthy human individuals. Only one count was recorded for this clone. The CDR3 is 12 residues long. Germline CDR1 reads SGHDN; CDR2 reads FVKESK. V was cut by 0 bases and J by 10 bases, with 7 bases left in between. Under the authors' procedure: ImmunoSEQ yielded junction-only sequences lacking quality scores, so filtering differed. TCRdb's copy holds only in-frame clones and misses some; the assay was immunoSEQ multiplex PCR. V and J calls plus clone size are reproduced from that table; the DNA served to infer D and trimming. The sample records some 2,000,000 clones, 95% being singletons.

The V and J genes are TRBV14 and TRBJ2-1; D may match TRBD1 or TRBD2 (5 bases each). The sequencing sample was made of naive CD4+ T cells sorted from blood. The subset denotes: CD45RA+ positively selected. The TCR was taken from a young man in good health. CDR3 sequence (DNA): TGTGCCAGCAGCCAAGATCGGGGCGAGCAGTTCTTC. It yields the protein CASSQDRGEQFF. Drawing the rest from reference TRBV14 and TRBJ2-1, the complete variable domain is EAGVTQFPSHSVIEKGQTVTLRCDPISGHDNLYWYRRVMGKEIKFLLHFVKESKQDESGMPNNRFLAERTGGTYSTLKVQPAELEDSGVYFCASSQDRGEQFFGPGTRLTVL.